This T cell receptor (beta chain) was sequenced in a study of T cell responses to AZD1222 COVID-19 vaccine. Study-wide results and limits: At 160-218 and 743-854, vaccine-associated CD4 TCRs were dominant, and they spanned spike.

The assay was immunoSEQ multiplex PCR, and TCRdb's table has in-frame clones only and misses some. The top ten clones hold about 15% of a sample with about 55,000 clones, about 90% of them seen once. Germline assignment: CDR1 MNHEY and CDR2 SVGAGI. CDR3 size: 16 residues. V was pared by 0 bases and J by 6 bases, with 6 bases of the junction left unmatched. Worth noting for this clone: What it binds is not known.

Sequenced here: peripheral blood, sampled on day 0 of AZD1222 vaccination. The chain joins TRBV6-5 to TRBJ2-3, with TRBD2 identical over 10 bases. This receptor was identified in an adult in good health. The CDR3 sequence is CASSYSSSGSVDTQYF. The CDR3 coding sequence is TGTGCCAGCAGTTACTCATCTAGCGGGAGCGTGGATACGCAGTATTTT.